This T cell receptor (beta chain) was observed in a study of T cell responses to AZD1222 COVID-19 vaccine (dated by TCRdb to the early 2020s). For context, the study as a whole: AZD1222 recipients given second doses at about 4 weeks or at about 12 weeks were pooled, since spike-specific TCR depth and breadth were not found to differ between the two schedules. A total of 233 trial participants underwent TCR sequencing, of whom roughly 210 had received two doses of AZD1222 and some 25 had received two doses of the MenACWY control vaccine. Trial participants were enrolled by age into 18-55, 56-69 and 70-plus year subgroups, with around 150, 28 and 57 TCR-sequenced participants respectively. What the study reported, not specific to this receptor: Epitopes outside the regions mutated in the B.1.351 and B.1.1.7 variants were reportedly recognized by nearly half of the unique spike-specific TCRs. Only six AZD1222 recipients were SARS-CoV-2 seropositive at baseline, limiting conclusions about previously exposed vaccinees. No day 14 peak-response samples were available, so repertoires were characterized only after the peak T cell response. Participants were mostly white British, with more females than males. The authors suggested clonal diversity may have been underestimated. CD4 TCRs associated with the vaccine covered the entire spike protein, and the dominant responses were in regions 160-218 and 743-854. After two AZD1222 doses, spike-specific TCR breadth and depth were significantly higher than at day 0 and than in MenACWY recipients. In the small 56-69-year group, the increase in depth fell short of significance, most likely because of low power.

Details on this clone: No antigen is known for it. Base qualities are not recorded, but no much larger clone differs from it by a single base.

This specimen's time point label, per the study, means: baseline before first vaccination. Samples from vaccinated people were obtained from the UK trials COV001 and COV002, which included a single-blind randomized controlled phase 2/3 trial of AZD1222 (ChAdOx1 nCoV-19) in healthy adults. Trial participant PBMC samples were collected at day 0 and day 28 after the second dose for TCRbeta chain sequencing. The CDR3 regions of human TCRbeta chains were analyzed by immunosequencing. The original pipeline was this. Repertoire TCRs were checked for matches against a reference library of SARS-CoV-2-specific TCRs that had been generated using the MIRA antigen-specificity platform. Breadth was defined as the fraction of unique TCRs that were SARS-CoV-2-associated, and depth was defined as the fraction of total T cells that were SARS-CoV-2-associated. Using the MIRA data, each spike-specific TCR was assigned both to the spike region to which the TCR was reactive and to a CD4 or CD8 class. Log10-transformed breadth and depth values were compared by one-way ANOVA with Sidak's multiple comparisons tests. The clones in this table, taken by TCRdb from immuneACCESS, are in-frame only. Not every clone is retained; where verified, under half of the shortfall comes from an unresolved V gene, and the cause of the rest is unknown. V, J and clone size were drawn from that table, and D and trimming were deduced from the DNA. This sample has 95,000 to 150,000 clones in its table, and around 87% of those were observed once. 0.95% to 1.5% of the sample belongs to the ten largest clones.

This clonotype originated in an adult in good health. Sequencing was performed on peripheral blood, taken on day 0 of AZD1222 vaccination.

The DNA sequence is TGTGCCAGTAGTCCCGACGGTCTAGCGGGGGGGCTCGGCTCCTACAATGAGCAGTTCTTC. This is translated as CASSPDGLAGGLGSYNEQFF. The sequence is built from TRBV19 and TRBJ2-1; 12 bases in between match TRBD2. From the cysteine through the phenylalanine, the CDR3 covers 20 amino acids. The entry retains the CDR3 DNA only, 60 bases that are in frame from base 1. After removal of 5 bases from V and 0 bases from J, the junction retains 14 bases not matched to a gene. In the germline V gene (reference sequence), CDR1 corresponds to LNHDA and CDR2 to SQIVND.